This TCR beta chain was identified in a study of human T cells and chemical hapten exposure. Study as a whole: Across the whole study, which lasted around 26 weeks, patients were given diphenylcyclopropenone on the scalp once a week.

Study-level points and caveats: Expanded TCRs produced significantly more large CDR3 similarity clusters than controls did.

This clonotype occurred a few times. Its specificity is unknown. Time point given: pre-sensitization, week 0. Indicated treatment: therapeutic diphenylcyclopropenone sensitization with weekly scalp DPC. The CDR3 extends over 14 amino acids. The V end lost 6 bases, the J end lost 2 bases, and 14 bases lay between the germline ends. Germline V gene lookup returns CDR1 MNHEY and CDR2 SVGAGI. Study processing details: There were a median of roughly 100,000 TCRs per sample, with a range from roughly 23,224 to 690,600. MiXCR, run by TCRdb on the RACE reads, gives a single entry per CDR3 protein. The V and J calls and clone size are TCRdb's, not the authors'. Among about 260,000 distinct CDR3 sequences listed, about 9% were seen once.

V gene TRBV6-5 combines with J gene TRBJ2-7; possible D gene TRBD2, 5 bases. The specimen was whole blood, collected in connection with sensitization to the hapten diphenylcyclopropenone (DPC). The clonotype comes from a woman between 40 and 55 years old with alopecia areata. Some clones in this sample may be carry-over from other donors' samples. DNA of the CDR3: TGTGCCAGCAGACGGGCCCGGGAACCCTACGAGCAGTACTTC. This sequence encodes CASRRAREPYEQYF.